Listed below are T cell receptor beta chains from one sample, sequenced in a study of vaccination effects on CD4 cells after COVID-19. These receptors' antigens are unknown. Some clones are missing from TCRdb's copy, which holds only in-frame ones; the method was immunoSEQ multiplex PCR. Here the sample spans 20,000 to 25,000 clones, roughly 76% being singletons. The material sequenced was CD4+ T cells from PBMCs cultured with HCoV-229E spike peptides, taken after COVID-19 vaccination. These receptors were taken from a human donor who received a COVID-19 vaccine. CDR3s include the opening cysteine and the closing phenylalanine or tryptophan. A D gene is named only where the DNA matches it firmly.

V	length	D	J	DNA	CDR3
TRBV3-1/TRBV3-2	15	.	TRBJ2-7	TGTGCCAGCAGCCAAGGGGGACTGAGCTCCTACGAGCAGTACTTC	CASSQGGLSSYEQYF
TRBV6-1	16	.	TRBJ2-1	TGTGCCAGCAGTGAAGGTCTAGCGAGCTCCTACAATGAGCAGTTCTTC	CASSEGLASSYNEQFF
TRBV15	16	TRBD1	TRBJ1-2	TGTGCCACCAGCAGAGTCGGCGGACAGGGCGACTATGGCTACACCTTC	CATSRVGGQGDYGYTF
TRBV18	14	.	TRBJ2-7	TGTGCCAGCTCACCTTCGACCGCAACCTACGAGCAGTACTTC	CASSPSTATYEQYF
TRBV18	17	TRBD2	TRBJ2-1	TGTGCCAGCTCACCGGGAGCGGGATTAACCTCCTACAATGAGCAGTTCTTC	CASSPGAGLTSYNEQFF
TRBV19	17	.	TRBJ1-6	TGTGCCAGTAGTATATTCGGGGCAAGCTCCTATAATTCACCCCTCCACTTT	CASSIFGASSYNSPLHF
TRBV4-2	12	.	TRBJ2-3	TGTGCCAGCAGCCCACAGATAGATACGCAGTATTTT	CASSPQIDTQYF
TRBV2	12	.	TRBJ1-2	TGTGCCAGCAGTGCCGTGGGGGGTGGCTACACCTTC	CASSAVGGGYTF
TRBV27	15	.	TRBJ2-7	TGTGCCAGAAATGGGAAGACCACCCCTTCCTACGAGCAGTACTTC	CARNGKTTPSYEQYF
TRBV6-4	15	TRBD1	TRBJ1-2	TGTGCCAGCAGTGACACCGGGACAGTGAACTATGGCTACACCTTC	CASSDTGTVNYGYTF
TRBV3-1/TRBV3-2	15	.	TRBJ1-6	TGTGCCAGCAGCCAAGCGGTCAGGGGCCCCGGTACCCTCCACTTT	CASSQAVRGPGTLHF